This note documents a single TCR beta chain sequence. Its antigen remains unknown. There are 16 residues in the CDR3. Germline values: CDR1 MNHEY, CDR2 SVGAGI. With V trimmed by 2 bases and J by 5 bases, 8 bases remained unmatched. The protocol was immunoSEQ multiplex PCR, while the TCRdb copy is restricted to in-frame clones and leaves out a portion. The sample includes approximately 150,000 clones, about nine tenths of them seen just once. This record comes from a study of lymphopenia after photon versus proton radiotherapy. Regarding the study as a whole: Post-nadir diversity loss with photons came from oligoclonal expansion, particularly CD8+ Temra cells.

The TCR comes from a man between 50 and 59 years old with gastric cancer. The V call is TRBV6-5, the J call TRBJ2-1; 8 bases align to TRBD1. This specimen consisted of peripheral blood, obtained from a patient treated with photon-based radiotherapy. The CDR3 nucleotides are TGTGCCAGCAGTTACACCCGACAGGGGACGGACAATGAGCAGTTCTTC. Its translation: CASSYTRQGTDNEQFF.